One sample yielded the 20 T cell receptor beta chains listed below, sequenced in a study of graft-versus-host responses after intestinal transplantation. The table came from immunoSEQ multiplex PCR; TCRdb's copy has only in-frame clones and leaves some out. Of about 25,000 clones listed, around 94% are singletons. Sequencing used PBMCs, obtained 30 days after intestinal transplant. Receptors originate from a human patient who received an intestinal transplant, so some T cells may come from the graft donor.

The V and J genes are TRBV5-1 and TRBJ1-1, with TRBD1 matching 9 bases. Losses at the gene ends were 4 bases for V and 5 bases for J; bases not matched to a gene: 9. From germline, CDR1 is SGHRS and CDR2 YFSETQ. This CDR3 is built from 15 residues. CDR3 amino acids: CASSKQGAVGTEAFF. DNA of the CDR3: TGCGCCAGCAGCAAACAGGGGGCGGTAGGGACTGAAGCTTTCTTT. The full variable domain, with the rest looked up from reference TRBV5-1 and TRBJ1-1, is KAGVTQTPRYLIKTRGQQVTLSCSPISGHRSVSWYQQTPGQGLQFLFEYFSETQRNKGNFPGRFSGRQFSNSRSEMNVSTLELGDSALYLCASSKQGAVGTEAFFGQGTRLTVV.

The chain joins TRBV5-1 to TRBJ2-7; 7 bases agree with TRBD1. Trimming took 0 bases from V and 4 from J; bases not matched to a gene: 4. Germline V gives CDR1 SGHRS, CDR2 YFSETQ. This CDR3 region has 14 residues. The CDR3 here is CASSLGQGRYEQYF. The CDR3, as DNA: TGCGCCAGCAGCTTGGGACAGGGACGTTACGAGCAGTACTTC.

This chain links TRBV5-5 with TRBJ2-7; no clear D gene. V lost 3 bases, J lost 1 base, and 14 bases lay in between. Germline-derived CDR1 and CDR2 are SGHKS and YYEKEE (reference sequence). This CDR3 is built from 15 residues. This chain's CDR3 is CASSSYGLGSYEQYF. CDR3 in DNA: TGTGCCAGCAGCTCATACGGGTTGGGGTCCTACGAGCAGTACTTC.

This chain joins TRBV19 and TRBJ2-2; TRBD2 aligns across 7 bases. Per the germline V gene, CDR1 is LNHDA and CDR2 is SQIVND (reference sequence). The CDR3 has 15 residues. Trimming cost V 3 bases and J 7 bases; bases outside gene matches: 8. The CDR3 loop reads CASSMGREAGGELFF. CDR3 coding DNA: TGTGCCAGTAGTATGGGACGGGAGGCAGGCGGGGAGCTGTTTTTT.

This rearrangement joins TRBV7-6 to TRBJ1-2, with unresolved D. Trimming pared 4 bases from V and 8 bases from J, leaving 11 bases between. Germline CDR1 is SGHVS and CDR2 is FNYEAQ. This CDR3 is built from 12 residues. DNA of the CDR3: TGTGCCAGCAGCTCCCCAGGCTCAGGCTACACCTTC. It codes for CASSSPGSGYTF.

CDR3 nucleotides: TGTGCCAGCAGCTTCCAACCCATCTATGGCTACACCTTC. Its translation: CASSFQPIYGYTF. The chain uses TRBV5-5 and TRBJ1-2, with D unresolved. The length of the CDR3 is 13 residues. Trimming cost V 2 bases and J 4 bases, with 9 bases left between them. Looked up from germline, CDR1 is SGHKS and CDR2 is YYEKEE (reference sequence).

The chain combines TRBV29-1 with TRBJ2-2, with TRBD1 matching over 7 bases. The CDR3 contains 14 residues. From germline, CDR1 is SQVTM and CDR2 ANQGSEA. Losses at the gene ends were 7 bases for V and 1 base for J; bases not matched to a gene: 6. This CDR3 reads CSAKTGKNTGELFF. The CDR3, as DNA: TGCAGCGCAAAGACAGGGAAGAACACCGGGGAGCTGTTTTTT.

About this clone: Other DNA variants within this sample encode the same CDR3. The chain joins TRBV29-1 to TRBJ1-2, with TRBD1 identical over 10 bases. Germline loops: CDR1 SQVTM, CDR2 ANQGSEA. The CDR3 loop spans 16 amino acids. V shed 6 bases and J 5 bases; nucleotides not matched to a gene: 15. DNA of the CDR3: TGCAGCGTGCGAACGGGACAGGGGTTGCCAGGGTATGGCTACACCTTC. It translates to CSVRTGQGLPGYGYTF.

The genes are TRBV4-3 and TRBJ1-2; D remains ambiguous. The V end lost 0 bases, the J end lost 4 bases, and 24 bases lay between the germline ends. Looked up from germline, CDR1 is LGHNA and CDR2 is YSLEER. This CDR3 comprises 19 residues. DNA for the CDR3: TGCGCCAGCAGCCAAGATCCCGCCGACCCACAGAATCGGGGCTATGGCTACACCTTC. This sequence encodes CASSQDPADPQNRGYGYTF.

The chain couples TRBV12-5 to TRBJ2-1; 11 bases match TRBD2. The CDR3 length is 17 residues. V gave up 0 bases and J gave up 9 bases; unmatched junction bases: 10. Germline V gene sequence: CDR1 LGHNT, CDR2 FRNRAP. The CDR3 loop reads CASGLVLGTSGSLEQFF. The CDR3 bases are TGTGCTAGTGGTTTGGTACTAGGAACTAGCGGGAGCCTTGAGCAGTTCTTC.

This clone was counted once. The rearrangement joins TRBV6-1 to TRBJ1-5; tentatively, D is TRBD1 (6 bases). This CDR3 contains 14 residues. CDR1 and CDR2 (germline): MNHNS, SASEGT. With 7 bases removed from V and 4 bases from J, the gap between germline ends came to 14 bases. CDR3 DNA: TGTGCCAGCATACCCAGGGGATGGAATCAGCCCCAGCATTTT. Translated: CASIPRGWNQPQHF.

This clone was counted a single time. The chain uses TRBV30 and TRBJ1-2; D gene ambiguous. There are 13 residues in the CDR3. V lost 0 bases to trimming and J lost 5 bases, with 10 bases between them. Germline V gives CDR1 GTSNPN, CDR2 SVGIG (reference sequence). CDR3 DNA sequence: TGTGCCTGGAGTGTAGGTGAGGGTTATGGCTACACCTTC. Translated: CAWSVGEGYGYTF.

The gene calls are TRBV7-2 and TRBJ2-3; 8 bases fit TRBD2. Germline V gives CDR1 SGHTA, CDR2 FQGNSA. CDR3 length: 18 amino acids. The junction had 14 bases not matched to a gene; V was cut back by 2 bases and J by 4 bases. CDR3 bases: TGTGCCAGCAGCTTAAGGCCCCCCTTCCGGGGGGGCGCAGATACGCAGTATTTT. Protein product: CASSLRPPFRGGADTQYF.

The J gene is TRBJ1-1, the V gene TRBV5-1, with TRBD1 identical over 8 bases. The CDR3 is 16 residues long. V lost 2 bases and J lost 2; bases outside the gene matches: 8. The germline CDR1 and CDR2 sequences are SGHRS and YFSETQ. DNA for the CDR3: TGCGCCAGCAGCTTTGGACAGGGCAAGGTTAACACTGAAGCTTTCTTT. Residues: CASSFGQGKVNTEAFF.

The count of this clone is one. This rearrangement joins TRBV10-3 to TRBJ1-5, with TRBD1 matching 9 bases. Germline trimming cut 0 bases from V and 8 bases from J; bases unmatched to any gene: 11. The germline V gene encodes CDR1 ENHRY and CDR2 SYGVKD. This CDR3 region has 17 residues. The CDR3 here is CAISESSGTGSSEPQHF. In DNA, the CDR3 is TGTGCCATCAGTGAGTCCTCCGGGACAGGGAGTTCGGAGCCCCAGCATTTT.

This chain uses TRBV5-6 with TRBJ2-3; tentatively, D is TRBD2 (6 bases). CDR1 is SGHDT, CDR2 YYEEEE, per germline. With 0 bases removed from V and 0 bases from J, the gap between germline ends came to 8 bases. The CDR3 consists of 15 residues. Here the CDR3 DNA reads TGTGCCAGCAGCTTGGGTGCGGGGAGCACAGATACGCAGTATTTT. Amino acid sequence: CASSLGAGSTDTQYF.

This chain links TRBV5-1 with TRBJ2-3; 8 bases are shared with TRBD2. The CDR3 loop spans 15 amino acids. Germline CDR1 and CDR2: SGHRS and YFSETQ. V was clipped by 1 base and J by 2 bases; unmatched bases: 3. The CDR3 DNA is TGCGCCAGCAGCTTGCGAGCGGGGGTCACAGATACGCAGTATTTT. Protein product: CASSLRAGVTDTQYF.

This chain connects TRBV5-6 to TRBJ2-1; D may correspond to TRBD1 or TRBD2 (5 bases each). Trimming left V 0 bases short and J 4 bases short, with 8 bases between. Germline lookup yields CDR1 SGHDT and CDR2 YYEEEE. The length of the CDR3 is 14 residues. This CDR3 reads CASSLGGGYNEQFF. The CDR3 nucleotides are TGTGCCAGCAGCTTGGGTGGGGGATACAATGAGCAGTTCTTC.

The chain has TRBV9 and TRBJ2-2; D is undetermined. The germline V and J ends were trimmed by 1 base and 4 bases, with 8 bases remaining between them. The CDR3 extends over 14 amino acids. The germline V gene has CDR1 SGDLS and CDR2 YYNGEE. The CDR3 region is CASSVKGLTGELFF. In DNA, the CDR3 is TGTGCCAGCAGCGTAAAAGGGCTCACCGGGGAGCTGTTTTTT.

This clone appeared once. V gene TRBV4-1 combines with J gene TRBJ2-5, with a possible D match to TRBD2 (6 bases). The DNA end is more similar to TRBJ2-7, so the J call may be wrong. The germline V gene has CDR1 MGHRA and CDR2 YSYEKL. The length of the CDR3 is 15 residues. This CDR3 reads CASSQSGAGFYEQYF. The CDR3 DNA is TGCGCCAGCAGCCAATCGGGAGCGGGTTTCTACGAGCAGTACTTC.